These T cell receptor beta chains were read from a single sample in a study of human T cells and chemical hapten exposure. One entry per CDR3 protein results from TCRdb running MiXCR on the RACE reads. The table records under 100,000 distinct CDR3 sequences, 10% of them present only once. Material: whole blood, obtained in connection with sensitization to the hapten diphenylcyclopropenone (DPC). The receptor source for this set is a young woman with alopecia areata. Some clones in this sample may be carry-over from other donors' samples. Both conserved end residues are part of each CDR3. The D gene is left open where the match is weak. Part of the rows lack a size; the others show once, few, many or a class for expanded clones.

v_gene,d_gene,j_gene,abundance,CDR3aa,CDR3nt
TRBV11-2,-,TRBJ2-7,few,CASSLNWGHNEQYF,TGTGCCAGCAGCTTAAATTGGGGTCACAACGAGCAGTACTTC
TRBV10-3,-,TRBJ1-1,many,CAISGSSNEAFF,TGTGCCATCAGTGGGAGCTCCAATGAAGCTTTCTTT
TRBV11-3,TRBD1,TRBJ2-5,few,CASSLAQGQGLQETQYF,TGTGCCAGCAGCTTAGCCCAAGGACAGGGTTTACAAGAGACCCAGTACTTC
TRBV4-3,TRBD2,TRBJ2-1,few,CASSHGLAGIEQFF,TGCGCCAGCAGCCATGGACTAGCGGGGATAGAGCAGTTCTTC
TRBV5-1,-,TRBJ1-5,many,CASSLTGPNSNQPQHF,TGCGCCAGCAGCTTGACCGGACCTAATAGCAATCAGCCCCAGCATTTT
TRBV24-1,-,TRBJ1-2,many,CATRDPSGYTF,TGTGCCACCAGAGACCCTTCTGGCTACACCTTC
TRBV28,-,TRBJ1-1,-,CASTNSLGNTEAFF,TGTGCCAGCACTAACTCCTTAGGGAACACTGAAGCTTTCTTT
TRBV6-5,TRBD1,TRBJ1-2,-,CASSYHTGEQYGYTF,TGTGCCAGCAGTTACCATACAGGGGAGCAATATGGCTACACCTTC
TRBV3-1,TRBD1,TRBJ2-2,-,CASSQDLGGLGTGELFF,TGTGCCAGCAGCCAAGATTTAGGGGGCCTCGGTACCGGGGAGCTGTTTTTT
TRBV6-2/TRBV6-3,TRBD1,TRBJ2-2,many,CASSFTGGADTGELFF,TGTGCCAGCAGTTTCACAGGGGGCGCAGACACCGGGGAGCTGTTTTTT
TRBV29-1,TRBD2,TRBJ2-5,many,CSVDLADQETQYF,TGCAGCGTGGACCTAGCGGACCAAGAGACCCAGTACTTC
TRBV21-1,-,TRBJ2-7,many,CASSMRTVGEQYF,TGTGCCAGCAGCATGAGGACAGTCGGCGAGCAGTACTTC
TRBV20-1,TRBD2,TRBJ2-7,many,CSARVRAGGPYEQYF,TGCAGTGCTAGAGTCCGAGCGGGAGGGCCCTACGAGCAGTACTTC
TRBV18,-,TRBJ1-6,many,CASSPQGTINSPLHF,TGTGCCAGCTCACCACAGGGGACGATTAATTCACCCCTCCACTTT
TRBV12-3/TRBV12-4,TRBD2,TRBJ2-3,many,CASSLSGGGLAADTQYF,TGTGCCAGCAGTCTCTCAGGGGGGGGACTAGCAGCTGATACGCAGTATTTT
TRBV4-3,TRBD2,TRBJ2-2,many,CASSQDSILAGAGELFF,TGCGCCAGCAGCCAAGATTCCATACTAGCGGGAGCCGGGGAGCTGTTTTTT
TRBV7-2,TRBD1,TRBJ2-3,many,CASSLASRGLWADTQYF,TGTGCCAGCAGCTTAGCGTCAAGGGGGCTGTGGGCAGATACGCAGTATTTT
TRBV7-6,TRBD1,TRBJ1-2,many,CASSLGTGDYGYTF,TGTGCCAGCAGCTTAGGGACAGGGGACTATGGCTACACCTTC
TRBV20-1,-,TRBJ2-7,-,CSAPDGVSYEQYF,TGCAGTGCTCCGGACGGGGTCTCCTACGAGCAGTACTTC